This TCR beta chain was profiled in a study of cytomegalovirus exposure and HLA in healthy donors (dated by TCRdb to the late 2010s). In the study overall: According to an earlier analysis of 587 of the donors, 150 million to 200 million T cells yielded 117 million unique TCR beta sequences and approximately 300 Gb of sequence data. An early release that covered roughly 600 HLA-typed donors contained 250 to 350 gigabases of sequencing data and around 85 million unique TCR sequences. Of the roughly 390 genotyped donors, 65% to 90% were placed in the genetic ancestry cluster associated with self-reported Caucasian donors. The study aimed to test whether cataloging public T cell receptors could reveal signatures of past pathogen exposure. The study used immunosequencing to profile the T cell repertoires of under 700 subjects and linked those repertoires to cytomegalovirus serostatus. In addition to the first cohort of 650 to 750 subjects, a separate validation cohort of over 90 different subjects was used. The study combined high-throughput TCR immunosequencing, statistical association of individual TCRs with disease status, and machine learning to predict cytomegalovirus infection status. In a later analysis, previously published TCR beta repertoires from 666 donors were re-analyzed and high-resolution HLA genotyping was added so that TCR occurrence patterns could be studied. The later analysis used no new phenotypic data to find candidate immune exposures, relying instead on TCR beta sequences and their occurrence across donors. An earlier analysis of 587 of the donors applied high-throughput TCR beta sequencing to assess whether each TCR beta V gene segment acted as functional or pseudogenic. Donor age, sex, ethnicity and CMV serostatus were collected together with the repertoire data. Genome-wide SNP genotypes for about 60% of the 666 donors were used in a later genetic analysis, which treated that subset as a discovery cohort. All discovery cohort repertoires had been generated using a single sequencing platform. HLA typing covered class I and class II loci at four-digit resolution. The number of typed donors differed by locus: about 620-640 for A, B, C, DRB1 and DQB1; approximately 540 for DQA1; 600 to 610 for DPA1; and roughly 450 for DPB1. Roughly five DR-DQ haplotypes were handled as single units for association and clustering because linkage in the cohort was strong. On average, approximately 250,000 unique TCR beta nucleotide sequences were sequenced per donor among some 420 genotyped donors of the cohort, with roughly 18% of those sequences being non-productive. On the study overall, not on this receptor specifically: In a later genetic analysis, a missense DCLRE1C variant was associated with V-gene and J-gene trimming of TCR beta chains, and the association was replicated in an independent cohort. Compared with equally common non-associated chains, HLA-associated TCR beta chains in a later analysis were more clonally expanded and had lower generation probabilities. The sequencing pipeline was judged likely to have produced a cluster of highly shared sequence variants as a technical artifact. Specific HLA alleles were associated with around 18,000 TCR beta sequences at a false discovery rate of 0.05 in a later analysis. A later genetic analysis reported fewer N-insertions in productive TCRs among donors in an Asian-associated ancestry cluster than the roughly 690-donor mean. Across donors, most TCR sequences were observed very rarely, whereas some public TCRs were present in many individuals. This cohort had only TCR beta chains sequenced, and the lack of alpha or paired-chain data limited which features could be detected. Immune exposure information for the cohort was limited to CMV serostatus. In an earlier analysis of around 600 of the donors, most TCR beta V segments were observed in productive rearrangements about 90% or about 30% of the time, broadly matching IMGT annotations. The earlier analysis of 587 of the donors excluded around 17 rarely observed V segments, including chromosome 9 orphons, because counts were too low. A total of 150 to 200 TCR beta chains were listed by the study as associated with cytomegalovirus. Because HLA typing was unavailable for some donors at each locus, only the typed subset was used in association tests. In a later analysis, the rate of TCR association differed among HLA loci, with DRB1 alleles having the most associated TCRs and HLA-C alleles having the fewest. When HLA alleles, especially DR and DQ, strongly co-occurred, attributing TCR associations to individual alleles was difficult. Cytomegalovirus status was reported to be diagnosed by the classifier with high specificity and sensitivity in both the original and validation cohorts. Several of the top co-occurrence clusters appeared to be linked to parvovirus B19, influenza, CMV and Epstein-Barr virus, according to a later analysis. Roughly uniform sequencing depth across donors was assumed in presence/absence analyses, although this assumption may not hold. A later analysis found that most CMV-associated TCR beta chains appeared HLA-restricted, with HLA associations seemingly driven largely by CMV exposure. Correlated functional status among segregating V segments might reflect linkage disequilibrium, but an unknown experimental factor could not be ruled out. In vitro tests confirmed that a few of the cytomegalovirus-associated TCR beta chains recognize cytomegalovirus antigens. According to the authors, the approach could potentially be generalized to other disease states and immunological phenotypes. A further reported finding was that TCR beta sequences accurately predicted the HLA-A and HLA-B alleles for most subjects in the first cohort. The 87-base-pair reads could not distinguish some IMGT-functional V segments, including TRBV6-2 and TRBV6-3, so those segments were excluded.

The cohort was made up of approximately 700 healthy bone marrow donors. All cohort members were sampled while nominally healthy, although unrecorded immune exposures were likely present. The donor tested CMV seropositive, placing the donor among the 289 seropositive members of the cohort. Each donor provided a peripheral blood sample, and peripheral blood mononuclear cells were used for TCR beta sequencing. Genomic DNA was extracted from the blood cell samples with the Qiagen DNeasy Blood Extraction Kit. Library prep was done by the immunoSEQ multiplex PCR assay. For the multiplex PCR, a mixture combining 60 forward primers for TCR Vbeta segments and 13 reverse primers for TCR Jbeta segments was used. The CDR3 region of rearranged TCR beta genes was amplified from genomic DNA by a multiplex PCR assay. On the Illumina HiSeq System, the amplified TCR beta libraries were sequenced as 87-base-pair reads. The paper's processing steps were these. A later analysis tallied around 82 million unique TCR beta chains across the 660 or so repertoires, and around 9.9 million of those chains were shared by two or more donors. A nearest-neighbor algorithm error-corrected the raw reads and collapsed the reads into unique sequences, merging closely related sequences to remove PCR and sequencing errors. To assign V, D and J gene segments, CDR3 sequences were aligned to IMGT reference sequences. For a sequence to be retained, a match of at least six nucleotides was required to both a V gene segment and a J gene segment. A rearrangement counted as productive if the CDR3 had no stop codons and remained in frame with V and J, and every other rearrangement counted as non-productive. Following IMGT convention, CDR3 was defined as the stretch from the second conserved V-encoded cysteine up to the conserved J-encoded phenylalanine. In an earlier analysis of around 540 of the donors, sequences lacking an unambiguous match to a single V gene segment were excluded. An earlier analysis of some 610 of the donors called V segments functional above 56.7% productive rearrangements and segregating when the between-donor standard deviation exceeded 5%. A statistical classification framework was built for diagnosing cytomegalovirus status from the catalog of TCR beta chain sequences. A later analysis assigned V and J genes by comparing TCR nucleotide sequences with IMGT/GENE-DB human TR gene sequences. A later analysis assigned CDR3 sequences and most-parsimonious VDJ recombination scenarios with the TCRdist pipeline. In a later analysis, each TCR beta chain was defined by its CDR3 amino acid sequence together with its V-gene family, and reads without a unique V-gene family were excluded. To address suspected cross-contamination and a sequencing artifact, a later analysis removed under 600 highly shared, low-generation-probability nucleotide sequences. For each public chain, a later analysis derived a clonal expansion index from normalized ranks of inferred template counts within each repertoire. Generation probabilities in a later analysis came from a VDJ recombination model fitted to out-of-frame rearrangements, and those results were checked against IGoR. In a later analysis, TCR-TCR, TCR-HLA and TCR-CMV co-occurrence was scored with hypergeometric tests, and a repertoire-size bias correction was applied to TCR pairs. A later analysis estimated false discovery rates by permuting HLA or CMV assignments 20 times. A later analysis grouped co-occurring TCRs with DBSCAN, adding TCRdist sequence similarity when clustering within HLA-allele-positive subsets. Repertoires with fewer than 30,000 or more than 120,000 public chains were left out of co-occurrence clustering, as were five repertoires with anomalous nucleotide sharing. TCRdb provides this immuneACCESS table in a form limited to in-frame rearrangements. Some clones are lacking; in checked studies, under half of them reflect an unresolved V gene, and why the rest are absent is not known. D and trimming were read from the DNA, whereas the V and J calls and clone size are those reported in that table. The sample table holds 200,000 to 250,000 clones, of which roughly 70% were seen once. The ten biggest clones cover about 3% of the sample.

The CDR3 numbers 14 residues from cysteine through phenylalanine. Only the CDR3 portion is preserved as DNA: 42 bases, with reading frame beginning at the first base. At the junction V is shortened by 4 bases and J by 7 bases, with 15 bases in between. Per the germline V gene, SGHRS is the CDR1 and YFSETQ is the CDR2. Regarding this clone: What antigen it recognizes has not been identified. No qualities accompany the bases; no much larger clone lies one base away.

Recombination linked TRBV5-1 to TRBJ1-5; no D gene call is confident. The sequencing input was PBMCs. The receptor comes from a man between 40 and 49 years old in good health and CMV-seropositive. This receptor has the CDR3 CASSQHPESQPQHF. The DNA sequence is given as TGCGCCAGCAGCCAGCACCCGGAGTCGCAGCCCCAGCATTTT.